This TCR beta chain originates from a study of blood T cell repertoires in COVID-19. This clone was counted only a few times. There are 17 residues in the CDR3. V dropped 2 bases and J dropped 7; count of bases not matched to a gene: 14. Germline V lookup: CDR1 LGHDT, CDR2 YNNKEL (reference sequence). Sequenced by immunoSEQ multiplex PCR; TCRdb stores in-frame clones only, minus some. Altogether roughly 480,000 clones are present, 89% being singletons, with the ten largest covering 0.75% to 0.9%. The material sequenced was peripheral blood. The gene calls are TRBV3-1 (or the pseudogene TRBV3-2) and TRBJ1-2; 9 bases agree with TRBD1. The TCR was taken from a man younger than 30 with COVID-19, enrolled during active disease. CDR3 nucleotides: TGTGCCAGCAGCCAACGTACAGGGGGCAATAGTCTGGTTGGCTACACCTTC. This translates into CASSQRTGGNSLVGYTF.